What follows describes a single TCR beta chain. The data belong to a study of blood T cell repertoires in COVID-19. Looking at the study overall: Samples representing acute and convalescent COVID-19 were sourced from the United States, Italy and Spain. Sources were T cells, B-cell-depleted T cells, or PBMCs; the material itself was cDNA or gDNA.

CDR3 length: 15 residues. The germline CDR1 and CDR2 sequences are MNHEY and SMNVEV (reference sequence). V was cut by 2 bases and J by 3 bases, with 13 bases left in between. Source study methods: From reference gene primer amplification, estimates of nucleated cell counts were derived. Repertoires were generated with immunoSEQ multiplex PCR, while TCRdb's copy carries only in-frame clones and drops some. That table furnishes V, J and clone size, whereas the DNA furnished D and trimming. The sample includes 45,000 to 50,000 clones, roughly 90% of them seen just once. V usage is TRBV27 and J usage is TRBJ1-2, with D uncertain. What was sequenced was peripheral blood. The clonotype originates from a human donor in a cohort sampled during active COVID-19. CDR3 loop: CASSLIGVGDYGYTF. CDR3 nucleotides: TGTGCCAGCAGTTTAATCGGGGTTGGCGACTATGGCTACACCTTC.